A selection of T cell receptor beta chains follows, all from one sample in a study of T cell changes during pregnancy in multiple sclerosis. Only in-frame clones appear in the TCRdb table, and some are missing; sequencing was by immunoSEQ multiplex PCR. The table lists about 57,000 clones, approximately 89% of them singletons. The specimen was peripheral blood, collected after pregnancy. The receptors were sampled from a female donor in good health, enrolled as a control in a pregnancy study. Each CDR3 is given with its conserved first and last residue. D genes are given only for firm matches. A clone size is listed for some rows: how often the clone was seen (once, few, many), or a class if it is expanded.

NA | TRBJ2-5 | 11 | TRBV29-1 | NA | CSVVWRETQYF | TGCAGCGTTGTATGGCGGGAGACCCAGTACTTC
NA | TRBJ1-2 | 17 | TRBV5-4 | TRBD1 | CASSLVTGTGDGYGYTF | TGTGCCAGCAGCTTGGTAACCGGGACAGGGGACGGCTATGGCTACACCTTC
once | TRBJ2-7 | 14 | TRBV19 | TRBD1 | CASSRQGNGYEQYF | TGTGCCAGTTCTCGACAGGGAAACGGTTACGAGCAGTACTTC
once | TRBJ1-1 | 13 | TRBV7-9 | TRBD1 | CASSSRDRAEAFF | TGTGCCAGCAGCTCCCGGGACAGGGCAGAAGCTTTCTTT
NA | TRBJ2-3 | 16 | TRBV25-1 | TRBD2 | CASTQLAGGPMDTQYF | TGTGCCAGCACCCAACTAGCGGGGGGGCCAATGGATACGCAGTATTTT
NA | TRBJ2-5 | 14 | TRBV5-5 | TRBD2 | CASSFTSGRGLQYF | TGTGCCAGCAGCTTCACTAGCGGGAGGGGGTTGCAGTACTTC
NA | TRBJ1-5 | 13 | TRBV6-6 | NA | CASSTQHSLAQHF | TGTGCCAGCAGTACCCAACACAGTCTGGCCCAGCATTTT
once | TRBJ2-7 | 14 | TRBV5-1 | NA | CASSPRTADYEQYF | TGCGCCAGCAGCCCTCGGACAGCTGACTACGAGCAGTACTTC
NA | TRBJ1-1 | 13 | TRBV29-1 | NA | CSVTPGEWTEAFF | TGCAGCGTTACCCCAGGGGAGTGGACTGAAGCTTTCTTT
NA | TRBJ2-1 | 13 | TRBV9 | TRBD1 | CASSVTGGDEQFF | TGTGCCAGCAGCGTGACAGGGGGCGATGAGCAGTTCTTC
NA | TRBJ1-4 | 15 | TRBV19 | TRBD1 | CASSRQGATNEKLFF | TGTGCCAGTAGTAGACAGGGGGCAACTAATGAAAAACTGTTTTTT
NA | TRBJ2-2 | 13 | TRBV11-3 | TRBD2 | CASSLGLAGELFF | TGTGCCAGCAGCTTAGGACTAGCGGGGGAGCTGTTTTTT
NA | TRBJ2-1 | 13 | TRBV29-1 | NA | CSVEGQLGNEQFF | TGCAGCGTTGAGGGTCAACTCGGGAATGAGCAGTTCTTC
NA | TRBJ1-3 | 16 | TRBV7-2 | NA | CASSPAAAVSGNTIYF | TGTGCCAGCAGCCCCGCGGCAGCCGTCTCTGGAAACACCATATATTTT
NA | TRBJ2-5 | 18 | TRBV5-1 | TRBD2 | CASSWGTSGRLTQETQYF | TGCGCCAGCAGCTGGGGGACTAGCGGGAGGCTTACCCAAGAGACCCAGTACTTC
NA | TRBJ1-2 | 14 | TRBV7-9 | NA | CASSLTGVPYGYTF | TGTGCCAGCAGCTTAACCGGGGTTCCCTATGGCTACACCTTC
few | TRBJ1-1 | 13 | TRBV7-3 | NA | CASSPQGRVEAFF | TGTGCCAGCAGCCCACAGGGAAGGGTTGAAGCTTTCTTT
NA | TRBJ2-5 | 15 | TRBV27 | NA | CASSLEWGDQETQYF | TGTGCCAGCAGTTTAGAATGGGGGGACCAAGAGACCCAGTACTTC
NA | TRBJ2-1 | 18 | TRBV5-6 | TRBD2 | CASSIRLAVSSLSNEQFF | TGTGCCAGCAGCATCAGACTAGCGGTTAGCTCCCTTAGCAATGAGCAGTTCTTC
NA | TRBJ1-5 | 12 | TRBV5-3 | NA | CARSLMSQPQHF | TGTGCCAGAAGCCTTATGTCGCAGCCCCAGCATTTT
NA | TRBJ2-3 | 15 | TRBV9 | TRBD2 | CASSVGGGSTDTQYF | TGTGCCAGCAGCGTTGGCGGGGGAAGCACAGATACGCAGTATTTT
NA | TRBJ2-3 | 15 | TRBV9 | TRBD2 | CASSVATSGVSTQYF | TGTGCCAGCAGCGTAGCTACTAGCGGGGTTTCTACGCAGTATTTT
NA | TRBJ2-5 | 15 | TRBV7-2 | TRBD2 | CASSLAPAGGETQYF | TGTGCCAGCAGCTTAGCCCCTGCGGGAGGGGAGACCCAGTACTTC
NA | TRBJ2-7 | 14 | TRBV28 | TRBD1 | CASTYRGPSYEQYF | TGTGCCAGCACTTACAGGGGACCTTCCTACGAGCAGTACTTC
NA | TRBJ2-3 | 17 | TRBV4-2 | NA | CASSQDTQRLGTDTQYF | TGTGCCAGCAGCCAAGATACCCAGAGGTTGGGCACAGATACGCAGTATTTT
NA | TRBJ2-7 | 13 | TRBV27 | NA | CASRPGLSYEQYF | TGTGCCAGCAGGCCGGGACTCAGCTACGAGCAGTACTTC
NA | TRBJ2-7 | 14 | TRBV10-2 | NA | CASLLGPGAYEQYF | TGCGCCAGCCTCCTTGGGCCAGGGGCCTACGAGCAGTACTTC
NA | TRBJ2-1 | 16 | TRBV28 | TRBD2 | CASSLLAGGLNNEQFF | TGTGCCAGCAGTTTATTAGCGGGAGGACTGAACAATGAGCAGTTCTTC
NA | TRBJ2-2 | 17 | TRBV4-3 | TRBD1 | CASSPFRDRVHTGELFF | TGCGCCAGCAGCCCCTTTCGGGACAGGGTTCACACCGGGGAGCTGTTTTTT
NA | TRBJ2-5 | 14 | TRBV6-1 | TRBD2 | CASRSLAGELTQYF | TGTGCCAGCAGGTCGCTAGCGGGGGAATTGACCCAGTACTTC
NA | TRBJ1-1 | 14 | TRBV19 | NA | CASSPREGGTEAFF | TGTGCCAGTAGCCCCAGGGAGGGCGGCACTGAAGCTTTCTTT
NA | TRBJ1-6 | 14 | TRBV5-4 | NA | CASSSPGWASPLHF | TGTGCCAGCAGCTCCCCAGGGTGGGCTTCACCCCTCCACTTT
NA | TRBJ1-3 | 20 | TRBV4-1 | TRBD1 | CASSQEGDRGRVRSGNTIYF | TGCGCCAGCAGCCAAGAGGGGGACAGGGGTCGGGTCCGTTCAGGAAACACCATATATTTT
NA | TRBJ2-6 | 15 | TRBV6-5 | NA | CASSYSTVGANVLTF | TGTGCCAGCAGTTACTCGACAGTTGGGGCCAACGTCCTGACTTTC
NA | TRBJ1-5 | 14 | TRBV29-1 | TRBD1 | CSVNTGAGNQPQHF | TGCAGCGTGAACACAGGGGCTGGCAATCAGCCCCAGCATTTT
NA | TRBJ2-1 | 14 | TRBV10-3 | TRBD1 | CAILTGGSRNEQFF | TGTGCCATCTTGACAGGGGGAAGTAGGAATGAGCAGTTCTTC
NA | TRBJ2-1 | 14 | TRBV2 | TRBD2 | CASLSIGLADEQFF | TGTGCCAGCCTATCTATTGGACTAGCCGATGAGCAGTTCTTC
NA | TRBJ1-1 | 15 | TRBV5-4 | TRBD1 | CASSLGGTGGTEAFF | TGTGCCAGCAGCTTGGGGGGGACAGGGGGAACTGAAGCTTTCTTT
NA | TRBJ2-5 | 16 | TRBV21-1 | NA | CASSKEEQGAQETQYF | TGTGCCAGCAGCAAAGAGGAACAGGGGGCCCAAGAGACCCAGTACTTC
NA | TRBJ2-5 | 14 | TRBV10-3 | TRBD1 | CAISGQGPQETQYF | TGTGCCATCAGTGGACAGGGGCCGCAAGAGACCCAGTACTTC
few | TRBJ2-1 | 16 | TRBV7-8 | TRBD2 | CASSLELAGGYNEQFF | TGTGCCAGCAGCTTAGAACTAGCGGGGGGTTACAATGAGCAGTTCTTC
NA | TRBJ2-2 | 11 | TRBV29-1 | NA | CSVVEGGELFF | TGCAGCGTTGTGGAGGGCGGGGAGCTGTTTTTT
once | TRBJ1-2 | 14 | TRBV6-5 | TRBD1 | CASSYRDSGFGYTF | TGTGCCAGCAGTTACCGGGACAGCGGTTTTGGCTACACCTTC
NA | TRBJ2-5 | 15 | TRBV5-8 | TRBD1 | CASSLSGTEQETQYF | TGTGCCAGCAGCCTCTCCGGGACAGAGCAAGAGACCCAGTACTTC
NA | TRBJ1-6 | 15 | TRBV7-3 | TRBD1 | CASSLGTGVNSPLHF | TGTGCCAGCAGCTTAGGTACAGGGGTAAATTCACCCCTCCACTTT
NA | TRBJ1-6 | 15 | TRBV27 | TRBD1 | CASGWTGGRGSPLHF | TGTGCCAGCGGCTGGACAGGGGGCCGGGGTTCACCCCTCCACTTT
NA | TRBJ2-5 | 15 | TRBV9 | TRBD1 | CASSREDRFLETQYF | TGTGCCAGCAGCAGAGAGGACAGGTTCCTAGAGACCCAGTACTTC